Presented here are 22 T cell receptor beta chains from one specimen sequenced in a study of T-cell reconstitution after alpha-beta-depleted transplantation in children. The TCRbeta library was prepared with unique molecular identifiers. Each CDR3 protein gets one entry after TCRdb re-called the PCR reads with MiXCR. The sample lists 610,000 or so distinct CDR3 sequences, 25% to 30% occurring once. Specimen: PBMCs, collected before TCRalphabeta/CD19-depleted stem cell transplant. The receptors were sampled from a boy less than two years old with Wiskott-Aldrich syndrome, due to receive a stem cell transplant.

This chain connects TRBV5-1 to TRBJ2-3; 8 nucleotides line up with TRBD1. CDR1 and CDR2 from the germline V gene are SGHRS and YFSETQ. Losses at the gene ends were 3 bases for V and 6 bases for J; bases not matched to a gene: 6. The CDR3 extends over 14 amino acids. The CDR3 sequence is CASSYRTGRDTQYF. The DNA for the CDR3 is TGCGCCAGCAGCTACCGGACAGGGCGCGATACGCAGTATTTT.

This chain uses TRBV10-3 with TRBJ2-1, with D possibly called TRBD1 or TRBD2 (6 bases each). V lost 2 bases and J lost 9, with 14 bases in between. Germline V gene data show CDR1 as ENHRY and CDR2 as SYGVKD. The CDR3 runs 14 residues. The CDR3 region is CAISERVGGTEQFF. In DNA form, the CDR3 reads TGTGCCATCAGTGAGCGGGTAGGGGGGACTGAGCAGTTCTTC.

The gene calls are TRBV7-2 and TRBJ2-7; tentative D call: TRBD1 (6 bases). V lost 7 bases, J lost 2 bases, and 15 bases lay in between. This CDR3 is 14 amino acids long. CDR1 is SGHTA, CDR2 FQGNSA, per germline. The CDR3 nucleotides are TGTGCCAGCATACCCGGGACAACTCCCTACGAGCAGTACTTC. It yields the protein CASIPGTTPYEQYF.

V is TRBV12-3 or TRBV12-4 and J is TRBJ2-1; TRBD2 matches at 13 bases. Germline trimming cut 6 bases from V and 3 bases from J; bases unmatched to any gene: 8. This CDR3 spans 17 amino acids. The CDR3, as DNA: TGTGCCAGCAGACCTCGACTAGCGGGAGGAAGCTACAATGAGCAGTTCTTC. It is translated as CASRPRLAGGSYNEQFF.

This clonotype was recorded many times. The chain combines TRBV7-2 with TRBJ2-3; maybe TRBD2 (5 bases). CDR1 is SGHTA, CDR2 FQGNSA, per germline. V was pared by 0 bases and J by 4 bases, with 8 bases between. This CDR3 has 14 amino acids. The CDR3 is CASSLAPSPDTQYF. The DNA for the CDR3 is TGTGCCAGCAGCTTAGCTCCTAGCCCAGATACGCAGTATTTT.

This chain links TRBV27 with TRBJ2-1; D perhaps matches TRBD2 (6 bases). Germline V lookup: CDR1 MNHEY, CDR2 SMNVEV (reference sequence). The germline V and J ends were trimmed by 7 bases and 0 bases, with 16 bases remaining between them. The CDR3 is made up of 16 amino acids. CDR3 sequence reads: CASIGSPGASYNEQFF. CDR3 bases: TGTGCCAGCATCGGGAGCCCCGGGGCCTCCTACAATGAGCAGTTCTTC.

The chain couples TRBV28 to TRBJ2-7; D is ambiguous. V shed 2 bases and J shed 7 bases, with 12 bases lying between them. Germline V gives CDR1 MDHEN, CDR2 SYDVKM. The CDR3 contains 13 residues. CDR3 amino acids: CASSLPARYEQYF. Here the CDR3 DNA reads TGTGCCAGCAGTTTACCTGCTCGGTATGAGCAGTACTTC.

V usage is TRBV5-1 and J usage is TRBJ1-4; 12 bases are a match to TRBD1. CDR3 length: 15 amino acids. The V gene end was trimmed by 4 bases and the J gene end by 8 bases; junction bases not matched to a gene: 6. The V gene's germline CDR1 is SGHRS and CDR2 YFSETQ. CDR3 loop: CASSRRDRGREKLFF. CDR3 DNA: TGCGCCAGCAGCCGCCGGGACAGGGGGCGCGAAAAACTGTTTTTT.

CDR3 in DNA: TGCAGTGCTAGAGAAGGGGTCGGGGGGGCGTGGGAGCAGTACTTC. Translated: CSAREGVGGAWEQYF. The chain links TRBV20-1 to TRBJ2-7, with TRBD2 identical over 8 bases. This CDR3 spans 15 amino acids. Per the germline V gene, CDR1 is DFQATT and CDR2 is SNEGSKA (reference sequence). V shed 0 bases and J 7 bases; nucleotides not matched to a gene: 11.

This clonotype occurred a few times. This rearrangement joins TRBV12-3 or TRBV12-4 to TRBJ2-5; D could derive from TRBD1 or TRBD2 (6 bases each). The CDR3 extends over 13 amino acids. Trimming removed 6 bases at V and 5 bases at J, with 13 bases between. The CDR3 DNA sequence: TGTGCCAGCAGCCGAGGGGGGACGGAGACCCAGTACTTC. Translated, it gives CASSRGGTETQYF.

This clonotype was observed a handful of times. The chain combines TRBV10-3 with TRBJ2-7; TRBD2 matches at 7 bases. J lost 5 bases, V lost 2 bases, and 9 bases had no gene match. Per germline, CDR1 ENHRY and CDR2 SYGVKD. This CDR3 has 15 amino acids. DNA of the CDR3: TGTGCCATCAGTGAGCCTGGGGTGGGGGGGGACGAGCAGTACTTC. This encodes CAISEPGVGGDEQYF.

This clonotype was seen a few times. The V and J genes are TRBV7-9 and TRBJ2-1, with unresolved D. Germline V gene lookup returns CDR1 SEHNR and CDR2 FQNEAQ (reference sequence). The CDR3 consists of 13 residues. V shed 8 bases and J shed 5 bases, with 13 bases lying between them. CDR3 DNA: TGTGCCAGCGGCCAGGCGCCCAACAATGAGCAGTTCTTC. Translation: CASGQAPNNEQFF.

The chain combines TRBV12-3 or TRBV12-4 with TRBJ2-5; 9 positions match TRBD2. V lost 5 bases to trimming and J lost 2 bases; unmatched junction nucleotides: 6. The CDR3 runs 15 residues. This chain's CDR3 is CASSVRLAGQETQYF. CDR3 DNA: TGTGCCAGCAGTGTCCGGCTAGCGGGACAAGAGACCCAGTACTTC.

This rearrangement joins TRBV3-1 to TRBJ2-5; weak D call: TRBD1 (5 bases). This CDR3 has 15 amino acids. V was clipped by 5 bases and J by 0 bases, with 13 bases between them. The germline V gene has CDR1 LGHDT and CDR2 YNNKEL (reference sequence). The CDR3 loop reads CASSDRGMYQETQYF. The DNA of the CDR3 is TGTGCCAGCAGCGACAGAGGAATGTACCAAGAGACCCAGTACTTC.

The chain combines TRBV10-1 with TRBJ2-1; D is possibly TRBD2 (6 bases). Between the trimmed V and J ends, which lost 2 bases and 7 bases, there was a span of 21 bases. Germline V gene lookup returns CDR1 WNHNN and CDR2 SYGVQD (reference sequence). CDR3 size: 17 residues. Here the CDR3 DNA reads TGCGCCAGCAGTGAGGCATGGGAGGCGGGCGGGCGAAATGAGCAGTTCTTC. It specifies CASSEAWEAGGRNEQFF.

The J gene is TRBJ2-1, the V gene TRBV4-1, with 7 bases matching TRBD2. CDR3 length: 15 residues. Unmatched junction bases numbered 8, after V lost 5 bases and J lost 4 bases. Germline V lookup: CDR1 MGHRA, CDR2 YSYEKL. The CDR3 loop reads CASSSRLASYNEQFF. Here the CDR3 DNA reads TGCGCCAGCAGCTCCAGACTAGCATCATACAATGAGCAGTTCTTC.

This clonotype was seen a few times. The chain joins TRBV18 to TRBJ2-1; 10 positions match TRBD2. Germline V gives CDR1 KGHSH, CDR2 LQKENI. V lost 0 bases and J lost 9; bases outside the gene matches: 11. The CDR3 totals 17 residues. As DNA, the CDR3 is TGTGCCAGCTCACCACCGAGACTAGCGGGTCGGGATGGTGAGCAGTTCTTC. Translating it yields CASSPPRLAGRDGEQFF.

CDR3 in amino acids: CSVAELLGTNEQYF. In DNA form, the CDR3 reads TGCAGCGTTGCCGAACTACTAGGGACCAACGAGCAGTACTTC. The chain uses TRBV29-1 and TRBJ2-7; D is tentatively TRBD1 or TRBD2 (5 bases each). Trimming removed 4 bases from V and 5 bases from J, with 18 bases in between. Germline V lookup: CDR1 SQVTM, CDR2 ANQGSEA. The CDR3 length is 14 residues.

The V call is TRBV29-1, the J call TRBJ2-7; TRBD2 aligns across 7 bases. The CDR3 has 12 residues. The J segment lost 5 bases and the V segment lost 4 bases, leaving 5 bases of the junction unmatched. CDR1 and CDR2 (germline): SQVTM, ANQGSEA. Written as DNA, the CDR3 is TGCAGCGTTGGGGGAGGGAAAGACGAGCAGTACTTC. Translation: CSVGGGKDEQYF.

There are a few counts of this clonotype. The gene calls are TRBV3-1 and TRBJ2-7; TRBD1 is a possible D gene (6 bases). Per the germline V gene, CDR1 is LGHDT and CDR2 is YNNKEL (reference sequence). The CDR3 consists of 18 residues. V was trimmed by 1 base and J by 0 bases, leaving 19 bases between them. The CDR3 bases are TGTGCCAGCAGCCAAGGGGTAGGTGACAGGAGGAGCTCCTACGAGCAGTACTTC. This encodes CASSQGVGDRRSSYEQYF.

The rearrangement uses TRBV5-1 and TRBJ1-1; D is perhaps TRBD1 (6 bases). There are 16 residues in the CDR3. Germline loops: CDR1 SGHRS, CDR2 YFSETQ. Deletions cut 4 bases from V and 1 base from J, with 17 bases between. CDR3: CASSPTPTGQNTEAFF. Written as DNA, the CDR3 is TGCGCCAGCAGCCCCACACCGACGGGACAGAACACTGAAGCTTTCTTT.

The J gene is TRBJ1-1, the V gene TRBV5-1; D gene unclear. The germline V gene has CDR1 SGHRS and CDR2 YFSETQ. Trimming cost V 7 bases and J 1 base, with 17 bases left between them. The CDR3 covers 15 residues. CDR3 region: CASGRAPYPNTEAFF. CDR3 in DNA: TGCGCCAGCGGGAGGGCCCCTTACCCGAACACTGAAGCTTTCTTT. The full variable domain, with the rest looked up from reference TRBV5-1 and TRBJ1-1, is KAGVTQTPRYLIKTRGQQVTLSCSPISGHRSVSWYQQTPGQGLQFLFEYFSETQRNKGNFPGRFSGRQFSNSRSEMNVSTLELGDSALYLCASGRAPYPNTEAFFGQGTRLTVV.